The sequence of this T cell receptor (beta chain) was determined in a study of CD8 T cells in Susac syndrome. Trimming at V came to 8 bases and at J to 9 bases, leaving 16 bases not matched to a gene. CDR3 length equals 15 residues. 0.5 to 1 ug RNA was reverse transcribed with random hexamers. TCRdb called the immunoSEQ multiplex PCR reads again in MiXCR, with one record for every CDR3 protein. The sample has around 270,000 distinct CDR3 sequences, 70% to 90% seen once; the top ten hold 0.21%. This clonotype was counted once. The source is a human donor with multiple sclerosis. The material sequenced was CD8+ T cells from PBMCs. The rearrangement links TRBV12-3 or TRBV12-4 to TRBJ2-1, with TRBD2 identical over 7 bases. CDR3 in amino acids: CASGRPGTWEGEQFF. CDR3 bases: TGTGCCAGCGGACGGCCCGGCACCTGGGAGGGTGAGCAGTTCTTC.